This TCR beta chain was profiled in a study of OX40 agonist ivuxolimab in advanced cancers. Study-wide results and limits: In CD8+ T cells, expanded clones were on average more numerous than in CD4+.

Only in-frame clones appear in the TCRdb table, and some are missing; sequencing was by immunoSEQ multiplex PCR. The sample holds some 68,000 clones, around 87% seen once. Note on this clone: Its antigen is undetermined.

The CDR3 is 13 residues long. Trimming cost V 7 bases and J 2 bases, with 9 bases left between them. This TCR derives from an adult with an advanced solid tumor such as melanoma, head and neck, liver or kidney cancer. This chain joins TRBV23-1 and TRBJ1-5; D ambiguous. TRBV23-1 is recorded as an ORF, its role being uncertain. Material: CD4+ or CD8+ T cells sorted from blood, obtained in a trial of the OX40 agonist ivuxolimab. The CDR3 nucleotides are TGCGCCAGCAAGATGGGAGGCAATCAGCCCCAGCATTTT. Its protein product is CASKMGGNQPQHF.